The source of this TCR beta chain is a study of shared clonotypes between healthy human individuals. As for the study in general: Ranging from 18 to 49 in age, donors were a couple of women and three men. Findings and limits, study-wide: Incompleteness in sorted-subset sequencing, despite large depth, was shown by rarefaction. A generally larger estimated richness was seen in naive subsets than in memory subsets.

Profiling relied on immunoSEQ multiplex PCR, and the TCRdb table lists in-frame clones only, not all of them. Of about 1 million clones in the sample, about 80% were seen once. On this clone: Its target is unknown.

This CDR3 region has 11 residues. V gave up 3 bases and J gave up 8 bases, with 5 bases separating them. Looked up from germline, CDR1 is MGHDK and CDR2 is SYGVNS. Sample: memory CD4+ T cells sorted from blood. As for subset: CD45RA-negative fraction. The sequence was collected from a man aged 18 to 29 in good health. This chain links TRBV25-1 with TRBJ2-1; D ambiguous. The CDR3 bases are TGTGCCAGCAGTGATTCCTATGAGCAGTTCTTC. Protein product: CASSDSYEQFF.